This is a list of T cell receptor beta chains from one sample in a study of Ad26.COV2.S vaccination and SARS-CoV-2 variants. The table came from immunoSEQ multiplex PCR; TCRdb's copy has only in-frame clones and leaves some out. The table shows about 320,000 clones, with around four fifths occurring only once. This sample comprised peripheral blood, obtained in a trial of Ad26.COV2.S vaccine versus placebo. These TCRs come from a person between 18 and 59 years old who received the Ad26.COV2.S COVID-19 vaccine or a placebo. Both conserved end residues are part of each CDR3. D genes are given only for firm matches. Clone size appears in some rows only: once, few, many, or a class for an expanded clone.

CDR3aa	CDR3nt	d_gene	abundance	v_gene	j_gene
CASSLRNNSPLHF	TGTGCCAGCAGCTTGCGTAATAATTCACCCCTCCACTTT	-	-	TRBV5-5	TRBJ1-6
CASIPSGAGYTF	TGTGCCAGCATCCCGTCCGGGGCTGGCTACACCTTC	-	once	TRBV4-2	TRBJ1-2
CASSLGGQPEAFF	TGTGCCAGCAGCTTAGGGGGACAGCCTGAAGCTTTCTTT	TRBD1	-	TRBV7-9	TRBJ1-1
CASCPGASATDTQYF	TGTGCCAGCTGCCCCGGGGCCTCCGCAACAGATACGCAGTATTTT	-	-	TRBV18	TRBJ2-3
CASSRNRPNEKLFF	TGTGCCAGCAGCCGGAACAGGCCTAATGAAAAACTGTTTTTT	-	-	TRBV3-1/TRBV3-2	TRBJ1-4
CASSRGDVYGYTF	TGTGCCAGTTCCAGGGGGGATGTCTATGGCTACACCTTC	TRBD1	once	TRBV9	TRBJ1-2
CASSLGAGVQETQYF	TGCGCCAGCAGCTTGGGGGCCGGGGTCCAAGAGACCCAGTACTTC	-	-	TRBV5-1	TRBJ2-5
CASSVDSGLSNSPLHF	TGTGCCAGCAGCGTAGACTCCGGGTTAAGTAATTCACCCCTCCACTTT	-	-	TRBV9	TRBJ1-6
CASSLRLANEQFF	TGTGCCAGTAGTCTTCGACTAGCCAATGAGCAGTTCTTC	TRBD2	once	TRBV19	TRBJ2-1
CASRAAQGAYSPLHF	TGCGCCAGCAGGGCAGCACAGGGGGCATATTCACCCCTCCACTTT	TRBD1	-	TRBV5-1	TRBJ1-6
CASSTPVSTEAFF	TGTGCCAGTAGTACTCCAGTTAGCACTGAAGCTTTCTTT	-	-	TRBV19	TRBJ1-1
CASSQDHVNEKLFF	TGTGCCAGCAGCCAAGATCACGTAAATGAAAAACTGTTTTTT	-	-	TRBV3-1/TRBV3-2	TRBJ1-4
CASSPHGGTSGYEQYF	TGCGCCAGCAGCCCCCACGGCGGGACTAGCGGCTACGAGCAGTACTTC	TRBD2	few	TRBV4-1	TRBJ2-7
CASSVVLAVYNEQFF	TGTGCCAGCAGCGTAGTGCTAGCGGTCTACAATGAGCAGTTCTTC	TRBD2	-	TRBV9	TRBJ2-1
CASSMTGYQPQHF	TGTGCCAGTAGTATGACAGGGTATCAGCCCCAGCATTTT	TRBD1	-	TRBV19	TRBJ1-5
CASRERADITGELFF	TGTGCCAGCAGAGAGCGGGCAGACATCACCGGGGAGCTGTTTTTT	-	-	TRBV21-1	TRBJ2-2
CASSWQAGVEAELFF	TGTGCTAGCAGCTGGCAGGCGGGGGTAGAGGCGGAGCTGTTTTTT	TRBD2	-	TRBV7-7	TRBJ2-2
CASSSRQGRTGELFF	TGTGCCAGCAGCTCCCGACAGGGGCGGACCGGGGAGCTGTTTTTT	TRBD1	-	TRBV9	TRBJ2-2
CASKGDNFWAF	TGTGCCAGCAAGGGGGACAACTTTTGGGCCTTC	-	-	TRBV9	TRBJ1-2
CASSPGVEQYF	TGTGCCAGTAGCCCGGGGGTTGAGCAGTACTTC	-	-	TRBV19	TRBJ2-7
CASSQDYSDLAGVYNEQFF	TGTGCCAGCAGCCAAGATTACAGCGATCTAGCGGGGGTGTACAATGAGCAGTTCTTC	TRBD2	-	TRBV14	TRBJ2-1
CASSLARNTEAFF	TGTGCCAGCAGCTTAGCCAGGAACACTGAAGCTTTCTTT	-	-	TRBV7-9	TRBJ1-1
CASSRLAGSYNEQFF	TGTGCCAGCAGTAGACTAGCGGGCTCCTACAATGAGCAGTTCTTC	TRBD2	-	TRBV2	TRBJ2-1
CASSLDRATDTQYF	TGTGCCAGCAGCCTAGACAGGGCCACAGATACGCAGTATTTT	TRBD1	-	TRBV9	TRBJ2-3
CASSGERDRHNYGYTF	TGTGCCAGCAGTGGGGAGAGGGACAGACATAACTATGGCTACACCTTC	TRBD1	-	TRBV6-4	TRBJ1-2
CASSPGTASNEKLFF	TGTGCCAGCAGCCCTGGAACAGCGTCTAATGAAAAACTGTTTTTT	-	-	TRBV3-1/TRBV3-2	TRBJ1-4
CASSLDLTGGRDTQYF	TGTGCCAGCAGCTTAGATCTGACAGGGGGACGAGATACGCAGTATTTT	TRBD1	-	TRBV11-2	TRBJ2-3